Listed below are T cell receptor beta chains from one sample, sequenced in a study of blood T cells in healthy people across ages. TCRdb called the 5' RACE reads again in MiXCR, with one record for every CDR3 protein. The repertoire has 780,000 or so distinct CDR3 sequences, approximately 25% of them found once; the top ten carry approximately 4%. These data were likewise used in another study, on T cells of mothers and their children.

The sequenced sample was blood. The receptor set was obtained from a boy younger than 18 in good health. Each CDR3 is given with its conserved first and last residue. D genes are given only for firm matches. Size is omitted from some rows. Given values are once, few, many or a class for expanded clones.

cdr3_aa cdr3_nt j_call clone_size v_call d_call
CSVLSGTSTDTQYF TGCAGCGTTCTCTCTGGTACTAGCACAGATACGCAGTATTTT TRBJ2-3 NA TRBV29-1 NA
CSASGVGGVRAGTDTQYF TGCAGTGCTAGCGGGGTCGGGGGCGTGAGGGCCGGCACAGATACGCAGTATTTT TRBJ2-3 few TRBV20-1 NA
CASSFTVNEQFF TGCGCCAGCAGCTTTACCGTCAATGAGCAGTTCTTC TRBJ2-1 NA TRBV5-1 NA
CATNDGRNEQFF TGTGCCACGAATGATGGGAGGAATGAGCAGTTCTTC TRBJ2-1 NA TRBV24-1 NA
CASSRQGPGNIQYF TGTGCCAGCAGCCGACAGGGGCCTGGGAACATTCAGTACTTC TRBJ2-4 few TRBV3-1 TRBD1
CASSQGRDDYNSPLHF TGCGCCAGCAGCCAAGGCAGGGACGACTATAATTCACCCCTCCACTTT TRBJ1-6 NA TRBV4-3 NA
CASSLDATGYYEQYF TGCGCCAGCAGCTTGGACGCGACAGGGTACTACGAGCAGTACTTC TRBJ2-7 NA TRBV5-1 TRBD1
CAWSGGLRSYEQYF TGTGCCTGGAGTGGTGGACTGCGCTCCTACGAGCAGTACTTC TRBJ2-7 few TRBV30 NA
CASRTGTSVQYF TGTGCCAGCAGGACCGGGACTAGCGTTCAGTACTTC TRBJ2-4 NA TRBV2 TRBD2
CASRPGGWYEQYF TGTGCCAGCAGGCCAGGGGGATGGTACGAGCAGTACTTC TRBJ2-7 few TRBV27 TRBD1
CASSLAYNEKLFF TGCGCCAGCAGCTTAGCGTATAATGAAAAACTGTTTTTT TRBJ1-4 many TRBV12-3/TRBV12-4 NA
CASSRNGGANYGYTF TGTGCCAGCAGCCGCAATGGAGGGGCTAACTATGGCTACACCTTC TRBJ1-2 few TRBV7-9 NA
CAGSYRRGVDNEQFF TGTGCCGGCAGCTACCGCAGGGGGGTGGACAATGAGCAGTTCTTC TRBJ2-1 NA TRBV7-8 NA
CASSSGGPGDYGYTF TGTGCCAGCAGCTCCGGGGGCCCGGGGGACTATGGCTACACCTTC TRBJ1-2 NA TRBV12-3/TRBV12-4 NA
CASSVNEDTQYF TGTGCCAGCAGCGTAAATGAAGATACGCAGTATTTT TRBJ2-3 NA TRBV9 NA
CASSDRAGFAQYF TGTGCCAGCAGTGATAGGGCAGGGTTCGCCCAGTACTTC TRBJ2-5 NA TRBV2 NA
CASRGAGTETQETQYF TGTGCCAGCAGAGGAGCGGGAACCGAAACTCAAGAGACCCAGTACTTC TRBJ2-5 NA TRBV25-1 TRBD2
CASSRAGTVETQYF TGTGCCAGTAGCCGAGCGGGAACTGTCGAGACCCAGTACTTC TRBJ2-5 few TRBV19 TRBD2
CASSYVMANPYEQYF TGTGCCAGCAGTTACGTAATGGCTAACCCCTACGAGCAGTACTTC TRBJ2-7 NA TRBV6-5 NA
CASSLGGRSLSIAKNIQYF TGTGCCAGCAGCTTAGGCGGACGGAGCCTATCTATAGCCAAAAACATTCAGTACTTC TRBJ2-4 few TRBV7-8 NA
CASTSSAGVYYEQYF TGTGCCAGCACTTCCTCAGCGGGAGTCTACTACGAGCAGTACTTC TRBJ2-7 NA TRBV7-9 TRBD2
CASSQQGSSNQPQHF TGTGCCAGCAGCCAACAGGGTTCCAGCAATCAGCCCCAGCATTTT TRBJ1-5 NA TRBV7-9 NA
CASSPPVPTGYGYTF TGTGCCAGCTCACCACCTGTCCCGACAGGCTATGGCTACACCTTC TRBJ1-2 NA TRBV18 NA
CASSLTVPTKTQYF TGTGCCAGCAGCTTAACGGTCCCAACAAAGACCCAGTACTTC TRBJ2-5 few TRBV7-2 NA
CSARSGEIEAFF TGCAGTGCTAGATCAGGGGAGATTGAAGCTTTCTTT TRBJ1-1 NA TRBV20-1 NA
CASSEPPSDRGYEQYF TGTGCCAGCAGTGAACCTCCATCAGACAGGGGGTACGAGCAGTACTTC TRBJ2-7 few TRBV2 TRBD1
CASDEGGREKLFF TGTGCCAGCGATGAAGGGGGCAGGGAAAAACTGTTTTTT TRBJ1-4 NA TRBV5-5 TRBD1
CASSLRLAGVSEQFF TGTGCCAGCAGTTTAAGGTTAGCGGGAGTTAGTGAGCAGTTCTTC TRBJ2-1 NA TRBV28 TRBD2
CSASLTGELFF TGCAGTGCTAGTCTAACCGGGGAGCTGTTTTTT TRBJ2-2 NA TRBV20-1 NA
CASSQGASGAYEQYF TGCGCCAGCAGCCAAGGGGCTAGCGGGGCCTACGAGCAGTACTTC TRBJ2-7 NA TRBV4-3 TRBD2
CSASRDEDQPQHF TGCAGTGCTAGCAGGGATGAGGATCAGCCCCAGCATTTT TRBJ1-5 NA TRBV20-1 NA
CSALGQSSSYNEQFF TGCAGTGCCCTCGGCCAGAGCAGCTCCTACAATGAGCAGTTCTTC TRBJ2-1 few TRBV20-1 NA
CATSRVAGSDSPLHF TGTGCCACCAGCAGAGTGGCAGGGAGTGATTCACCCCTCCACTTT TRBJ1-6 NA TRBV15 NA
CASSPYGYEQYF TGTGCCAGCAGTCCATACGGGTACGAGCAGTACTTC TRBJ2-7 few TRBV27 NA